What follows are 25 T cell receptor beta chains derived from one specimen sequenced in a study of OX40 agonist ivuxolimab in advanced cancers. Sequenced by immunoSEQ multiplex PCR; TCRdb stores in-frame clones only, minus some. The sample holds 55,000 to 70,000 clones, approximately 90% seen once. Specimen: CD4+ or CD8+ T cells sorted from blood, collected in a trial of the OX40 agonist ivuxolimab. Receptor source: an adult with an advanced solid tumor such as melanoma, head and neck, liver or kidney cancer.

The sample holds one count of this clone. The rearrangement links TRBV6-5 to TRBJ1-4; D gene uncertain. The length of the CDR3 is 13 residues. Germline CDR1 MNHEY, CDR2 SVGAGI. The V end lost 9 bases, the J end lost 0 bases, and 8 bases lay between the germline ends. CDR3 DNA: TGTGCCAGTGGCGGGCCAACTAATGAAAAACTGTTTTTT. Protein product: CASGGPTNEKLFF.

The gene calls are TRBV6-6 and TRBJ2-5; weak D call: TRBD1 (5 bases). Trimming left V 8 bases short and J 5 bases short, with 9 bases between. The CDR3 extends over 11 amino acids. Germline V gene lookup returns CDR1 MNHNY and CDR2 SVGAGI (reference sequence). DNA for the CDR3: TGTGCCAGCGGGTGGGGCGAGACCCAGTACTTC. Amino acids: CASGWGETQYF.

The chain combines TRBV11-3 with TRBJ2-7; D possibly corresponds to TRBD1 (6 bases). This CDR3 has 15 amino acids. Trimming stripped 5 bases from V and 3 bases from J, with 17 bases between. Germline assignment: CDR1 SGHNT and CDR2 YENEEA. The CDR3 nucleotides read TGTGCCAGCAGCCCGACAGGAGCGCCTGTCTACGAGCAGTACTTC. Its protein product is CASSPTGAPVYEQYF.

The chain is built from TRBV5-6 and TRBJ2-1, with a weak D call TRBD1 (6 bases). The CDR3 covers 14 residues. V shed 4 bases and J shed 4 bases, with 12 bases lying between them. CDR1 is SGHDT, CDR2 YYEEEE, per germline. The CDR3 nucleotides are TGTGCCAGCAGCCCTGGGGACAATTACAATGAGCAGTTCTTC. Encoded protein: CASSPGDNYNEQFF.

This chain links TRBV28 with TRBJ1-3; D unclear. In germline, CDR1 is MDHEN, CDR2 SYDVKM. The CDR3 has 12 amino acids. V was cut by 3 bases and J by 5 bases, with 5 bases left in between. The CDR3 loop reads CASSFSRNTIYF. CDR3 coding DNA: TGTGCCAGCAGTTTTAGTAGAAACACCATATATTTT.

This chain connects TRBV4-1 to TRBJ2-3, with D possibly TRBD2 on 6 matching bases. V was shortened by 1 base and J by 6 bases, with 11 bases between the two germline ends. Germline values: CDR1 MGHRA, CDR2 YSYEKL. The CDR3 covers 14 residues. The CDR3 is CASSQAGLADTQYF. CDR3 in DNA: TGCGCCAGCAGCCAAGCTGGGCTAGCGGATACGCAGTATTTT.

The chain combines TRBV7-8 with TRBJ2-2; D is ambiguous. The CDR3 is 12 amino acids. The V and J ends lost 5 bases and 9 bases respectively, with 10 bases between them. Germline CDR1 and CDR2: SGHVS and FQNEAQ. The CDR3 DNA is TGTGCCAGCAGCATCGGCCCCCGGGAGCTGTTTTTT. The encoded protein is CASSIGPRELFF.

In its sample, this clone is medium-sized. The CDR3 DNA reads as TGTGCCAGCAGCTTAGAGGGAACTGACGGGCGAAAAGCTTTCTTT. Protein: CASSLEGTDGRKAFF. The chain carries TRBV7-9 and TRBJ1-1; D is ambiguous. V was cut by 1 base and J by 9 bases, with 18 bases left in between. Germline CDR1 SEHNR, CDR2 FQNEAQ (reference sequence). The CDR3 is 15 amino acids.

The rearrangement uses TRBV4-3 and TRBJ1-2, with no clear D. This CDR3 contains 14 residues. V lost 1 base to trimming and J lost 4 bases, with 10 bases between them. Germline CDR1 and CDR2: LGHNA and YSLEER. Written as DNA, the CDR3 is TGCGCCAGCAGCCAAGTTGAGGGAACCTATGGCTACACCTTC. Its protein product is CASSQVEGTYGYTF.

The chain carries TRBV7-8 and TRBJ1-2, with a possible D match to TRBD1 (6 bases). CDR3 length equals 12 residues. The V gene's germline CDR1 is SGHVS and CDR2 FQNEAQ. Trimming stripped 5 bases from V and 8 bases from J, with 12 bases between. The CDR3 DNA is TGTGCCAGCAGCACTGGACAGATAGGCTACACCTTC. This codes for CASSTGQIGYTF.

This chain uses TRBV5-5 with TRBJ2-2, with D uncertain. In germline, CDR1 is SGHKS, CDR2 YYEKEE (reference sequence). Deletions cut 7 bases from V and 5 bases from J, with 12 bases between. The CDR3 is 13 amino acids. The CDR3 sequence: CASRSLGTGELFF. CDR3 nucleotides: TGTGCCAGCCGGAGTTTGGGAACCGGGGAGCTGTTTTTT. Filled out from reference TRBV5-5 and TRBJ2-2, the complete variable domain reads DAGVTQSPTHLIKTRGQQVTLRCSPISGHKSVSWYQQVLGQGPQFIFQYYEKEERGRGNFPDRFSARQFPNYSSELNVNALLLGDSALYLCASRSLGTGELFFGEGSRLTVL.

The chain uses TRBV29-1 and TRBJ2-1; TRBD2 aligns across 9 bases. The junction had 4 bases not matched to a gene; V was cut back by 4 bases and J by 3 bases. The V gene's germline CDR1 is SQVTM and CDR2 ANQGSEA. This CDR3 region has 14 residues. CDR3 nucleotide sequence: TGCAGCGTTGGCGGGGGGGCCCACTACAATGAGCAGTTCTTC. This translates into CSVGGGAHYNEQFF.

The V call is TRBV11-2, the J call TRBJ2-7; possibly TRBD2 for D (6 bases). CDR1 and CDR2 from the germline V gene are SGHAT and FQNNGV. This CDR3 has 11 amino acids. Trimming cost V 8 bases and J 3 bases, with 8 bases left between them. The CDR3 DNA sequence: TGTGCCAGCTCGACTAGCTACGAGCAGTACTTC. The encoded protein is CASSTSYEQYF. The complete variable domain, with remaining parts taken from reference TRBV11-2 and TRBJ2-7, reads EAGVAQSPRYKIIEKRQSVAFWCNPISGHATLYWYQQILGQGPKLLIQFQNNGVVDDSQLPKDRFSAERLKGVDSTLKIQPAKLEDSAVYLCASSTSYEQYFGPGTRLTVT.

The chain is built from TRBV10-2 and TRBJ2-2, with 8 bases fitting TRBD1. This CDR3 contains 15 residues. Germline-derived CDR1 and CDR2 are WSHSY and SAAADI. The junction had 13 bases not matched to a gene; V was cut back by 8 bases and J by 8 bases. The CDR3 reads CASRPKGQGLGELFF. The CDR3 coding sequence is TGCGCCAGCCGACCGAAAGGACAGGGTCTTGGGGAGCTGTTTTTT.

This rearrangement joins TRBV7-2 to TRBJ2-7, with TRBD1 as a possible D gene (5 bases). The CDR3 sequence is 14 residues long. Between the trimmed V and J ends, which lost 2 bases and 1 base, there was a span of 9 bases. From germline, CDR1 is SGHTA and CDR2 FQGNSA. CDR3 sequence: CASSLTGHSYEQYF. CDR3 nucleotides: TGTGCCAGCAGCTTAACCGGACATTCCTACGAGCAGTACTTC.

V and J are TRBV6-5 and TRBJ2-7, with D perhaps TRBD1 (5 bases). The length of the CDR3 is 15 residues. V was pared by 2 bases and J by 2 bases, with 13 bases between. Per the germline V gene, CDR1 is MNHEY and CDR2 is SVGAGI. In DNA form, the CDR3 reads TGTGCCAGCAGTTACGCCGAACAGGCGACCTACGAGCAGTACTTC. This gives the protein CASSYAEQATYEQYF.

This clone occurred many times. The rearrangement joins TRBV27 to TRBJ2-7; unclear D gene. CDR3 size: 13 residues. V lost 2 bases, J lost 4 bases, and 9 bases lay in between. CDR1 and CDR2 from the germline V gene are MNHEY and SMNVEV (reference sequence). The CDR3 coding sequence is TGTGCCAGCAGTTTAGTTCCCCCTTACGAGCAGTACTTC. It translates to CASSLVPPYEQYF.

A few counts support this clone. CDR3 protein: CAISGDLGELFF. The DNA for the CDR3 is TGTGCCATCAGTGGGGACCTCGGGGAGCTGTTTTTT. The chain couples TRBV10-3 to TRBJ2-2; D tentatively reads TRBD1 or TRBD2 (5 bases each). V was pared by 4 bases and J by 7 bases, with 7 bases between. Germline V CDR1 and CDR2: ENHRY, SYGVKD. The CDR3 spans 12 residues.

This chain uses TRBV29-1 with TRBJ1-5; possible D gene TRBD1, 6 bases. V was cut by 3 bases and J by 0 bases, with 15 bases left in between. CDR1 is SQVTM, CDR2 ANQGSEA, per germline. The CDR3 is made up of 16 amino acids. Here the CDR3 reads CSVEGGKSYSNQPQHF. CDR3 DNA sequence: TGCAGCGTTGAGGGGGGCAAATCTTATAGCAATCAGCCCCAGCATTTT.

V gene TRBV7-2 combines with J gene TRBJ2-5, with D possibly TRBD1 on 5 matching bases. The CDR3 is 12 residues long. V was pared by 5 bases and J by 4 bases, with 8 bases between. Germline CDR1 is SGHTA and CDR2 is FQGNSA. Here the CDR3 reads CASSQDRETQYF. The CDR3 nucleotides are TGTGCCAGCAGCCAAGACAGAGAGACCCAGTACTTC.

The chain uses TRBV10-1 and TRBJ2-5, with TRBD2 matching over 11 bases. The J segment lost 5 bases and the V segment lost 2 bases, leaving 7 bases of the junction unmatched. The CDR3 is made up of 16 amino acids. Germline CDR1 reads WNHNN; CDR2 reads SYGVQD (reference sequence). The CDR3 DNA follows: TGCGCCAGCAGTGAGAGCCTAGCGGGGGGTGAGGAGACCCAGTACTTC. It yields the protein CASSESLAGGEETQYF.

As concerns this clone: Additional DNA sequences in this sample encode the identical CDR3. V is TRBV19 and J is TRBJ2-7; D is uncertain. Per germline, CDR1 LNHDA and CDR2 SQIVND (reference sequence). V was cut by 5 bases and J by 0 bases, with 8 bases left in between. This CDR3 region has 13 residues. CDR3 sequence: CASSPGRSYEQYF. The CDR3, as DNA: TGTGCCAGTAGTCCCGGACGCTCCTACGAGCAGTACTTC.

The rearrangement links TRBV7-2 to TRBJ2-7, with no clear D. V was pared by 0 bases and J by 6 bases, with 9 bases between. The length of the CDR3 is 13 residues. Germline V gene data show CDR1 as SGHTA and CDR2 as FQGNSA. In nucleotides, the CDR3 is TGTGCCAGCAGCTTAGCGTTACCCTCCGAGCAGTACTTC. As protein: CASSLALPSEQYF.

The rearrangement links TRBV7-3 to TRBJ2-7; 7 nucleotides match TRBD2. The CDR3 contains 14 residues. The ends lost 4 bases at V and 3 bases at J; junction bases unmatched: 6. Germline CDR1 is SGHTA and CDR2 is FQGTGA. CDR3 in amino acids: CASSSGGIGYEQYF. CDR3 nucleotide sequence: TGTGCCAGCAGCTCCGGGGGGATCGGCTACGAGCAGTACTTC.

The chain carries TRBV27 and TRBJ2-3, with unresolved D. Germline lookup yields CDR1 MNHEY and CDR2 SMNVEV (reference sequence). CDR3 size: 13 residues. V gave up 2 bases and J gave up 0 bases, with 3 bases separating them. CDR3 in DNA: TGTGCCAGCAGTTTAGGGAGCACAGATACGCAGTATTTT. The encoded protein is CASSLGSTDTQYF.